One sample yielded the 14 T cell receptor beta chains listed below, sequenced in a study of breast tumors, draining lymph nodes, adjacent tissues. Samples came from axillary lymph nodes draining the breast cancer. In TCRdb, the multiplex PCR reads were re-called with MiXCR into one record per CDR3 protein. This repertoire shows 150,000 to 250,000 distinct CDR3 sequences, around a third found once; its top ten account for approximately 4.5%. Sequenced material: axillary lymph node tissue. The receptors originated from a female donor with breast cancer. Some clones in this sample may be carry-over from other donors' samples.

As to this clonotype: In this CDR3 the conserved last residue, phenylalanine or tryptophan, is missing, so a read error is likely. The chain combines TRBV6-1 with TRBJ2-7; D is perhaps TRBD1 (7 bases). The germline V gene has CDR1 MNHNS and CDR2 SASEGT. CDR3 length: 16 residues. The CDR3 sequence is CASSQARGQGGRQQYL. CDR3 in DNA: TGTGCCAGCAGTCAAGCTAGGGGGCAGGGGGGACGGCAGCAGTACCTC.

This clonotype was found a few times. A much more abundant neighbour one base away suggests this may be a read error. This chain joins TRBV5-6 and TRBJ2-7; perhaps D is TRBD1 or TRBD2 (5 bases each). The CDR3 is 15 residues long. Germline CDR1 SGHDT, CDR2 YYEEEE. Trimming pared 4 bases from V and 8 bases from J, leaving 22 bases between. CDR3 in amino acids: CASSVPTATTTKQYF. CDR3 in DNA: TGTGCCAGCAGCGTACCGACAGCGACGACTACGAAGCAGTACTTC.

This chain links TRBV2 with TRBJ1-6; D might be TRBD1 (6 bases). The DNA end favors TRBJ1-5, so the J call may be wrong. The CDR3 is 15 amino acids. Germline loops: CDR1 SNHLY, CDR2 FYNNEI. The CDR3 DNA is TGTGCCAGCAGTCTAAGAAGGGGGTCTGATCAGCCCCAGCATTTT. As protein: CASSLRRGSDQPQHF.

The gene calls are TRBV27 and TRBJ2-1; D is ambiguous. CDR1 is MNHEY, CDR2 SMNVEV, per germline (reference sequence). This CDR3 has 16 residues. Between the trimmed V and J ends, which lost 3 bases and 1 base, there was a span of 13 bases. The CDR3 loop reads CASSFYSKGSYNEQFF. The CDR3, as DNA: TGTGCCAGCAGTTTTTATAGCAAGGGTTCCTACAATGAGCAGTTCTTC.

This chain connects TRBV7-3 to TRBJ1-3, with D perhaps TRBD1 (6 bases). Per germline, CDR1 SGHTA and CDR2 FQGTGA. Trimming pared 2 bases from V and 0 bases from J, leaving 17 bases between. The CDR3 spans 18 residues. CDR3 coding DNA: TGTGCCAGCAGCTTAGGGGGCGAGGGAACCTTCTCTGGAAACACCATATATTTT. This gives the protein CASSLGGEGTFSGNTIYF.

This chain links TRBV5-6 with TRBJ2-3; TRBD2 is a possible D gene (5 bases). CDR1 is SGHDT, CDR2 YYEEEE, per germline. The length of the CDR3 is 15 residues. With 1 base removed from V and 4 bases from J, the gap between germline ends came to 13 bases. As DNA, the CDR3 is TGTGCCAGCAGCTTGATGGGGAGTAGCGCAGATACGCAGTATTTT. This gives the protein CASSLMGSSADTQYF.

This clonotype has ten or more counts. The chain employs TRBV2 and TRBJ1-4; 7 nucleotides agree with TRBD1. The CDR3 is 15 residues long. V was clipped by 6 bases and J by 0 bases; unmatched bases: 4. Germline CDR1 is SNHLY and CDR2 is FYNNEI. The CDR3 DNA follows: TGTGCCAGCAGCCACAGGGGTACAACTAATGAAAAACTGTTTTTT. It encodes CASSHRGTTNEKLFF.

Ten or more counts support this clonotype. CDR3 amino acids: CASSYGGQVREQYF. The CDR3 bases are TGTGCCAGCAGTTACGGGGGACAGGTTCGGGAGCAGTACTTC. The chain is built from TRBV6-5 and TRBJ2-7; 8 positions agree with TRBD1. The CDR3 totals 14 residues. Germline CDR1 is MNHEY and CDR2 is SVGAGI. V dropped 2 bases and J dropped 7; count of bases not matched to a gene: 7.

This chain links TRBV20-1 with TRBJ2-7; 10 bases align to TRBD2. CDR3 length: 15 residues. Germline V lookup: CDR1 DFQATT, CDR2 SNEGSKA (reference sequence). V lost 6 bases and J lost 7; bases outside the gene matches: 15. CDR3 protein: CSAEGASGRINEQYF. The CDR3 DNA sequence: TGCAGTGCCGAGGGGGCTAGCGGGAGAATCAATGAGCAGTACTTC.

This clonotype was counted many times. The rearrangement uses TRBV29-1 and TRBJ2-7; 11 bases fit TRBD2. Germline CDR1 reads SQVTM; CDR2 reads ANQGSEA. This CDR3 contains 13 residues. Trimming at V came to 7 bases and at J to 2 bases, leaving 4 bases not matched to a gene. The CDR3 protein is CSGTSGGTYEQYF. In DNA, the CDR3 is TGCAGCGGAACTAGCGGGGGAACCTACGAGCAGTACTTC.

This rearrangement joins TRBV20-1 to TRBJ1-1; no definite D call. Germline lookup yields CDR1 DFQATT and CDR2 SNEGSKA (reference sequence). The CDR3 contains 11 residues. V lost 5 bases and J lost 4, with 8 bases in between. CDR3 DNA: TGCAGTGCTTCGGGGAGCACTGAAGCTTTCTTT. Its protein product is CSASGSTEAFF.

This clonotype was observed a few times. The rearrangement joins TRBV28 to TRBJ2-7; TRBD1 matches at 11 bases. V was clipped by 4 bases and J by 7 bases; unmatched bases: 9. Germline CDR1 reads MDHEN; CDR2 reads SYDVKM. The CDR3 runs 15 residues. The CDR3 protein is CASSSLGQGAWEQYF. CDR3 coding DNA: TGTGCCAGCAGTTCCCTCGGACAGGGGGCATGGGAGCAGTACTTC.

The rearrangement links TRBV29-1 to TRBJ1-1; TRBD1 aligns across 11 bases. Germline trimming cut 4 bases from V and 8 bases from J; bases unmatched to any gene: 9. Germline CDR1 reads SQVTM; CDR2 reads ANQGSEA. This CDR3 is 14 amino acids long. Here the CDR3 DNA reads TGCAGCGTTGGAAGGTTCGGACAGGGGGCAGAAGCTTTCTTT. It codes for CSVGRFGQGAEAFF. The entire variable domain, with the rest obtained from reference TRBV29-1 and TRBJ1-1, is as follows: SAVISQKPSRDICQRGTSLTIQCQVDSQVTMMFWYRQQPGQSLTLIATANQGSEATYESGFVIDKFPISRPNLTFSTLTVSNMSPEDSSIYLCSVGRFGQGAEAFFGQGTRLTVV.

Many counts were recorded for this clonotype. J is TRBJ1-2 and V is TRBV6-6, with D possibly TRBD1 on 5 matching bases. CDR3 length: 14 amino acids. The germline V and J ends were trimmed by 2 bases and 0 bases, with 7 bases remaining between them. Germline V CDR1 and CDR2: MNHNY, SVGAGI (reference sequence). The CDR3 sequence: CASSYGASNYGYTF. Written as DNA, the CDR3 is TGTGCCAGCAGTTACGGGGCCTCTAACTATGGCTACACCTTC.